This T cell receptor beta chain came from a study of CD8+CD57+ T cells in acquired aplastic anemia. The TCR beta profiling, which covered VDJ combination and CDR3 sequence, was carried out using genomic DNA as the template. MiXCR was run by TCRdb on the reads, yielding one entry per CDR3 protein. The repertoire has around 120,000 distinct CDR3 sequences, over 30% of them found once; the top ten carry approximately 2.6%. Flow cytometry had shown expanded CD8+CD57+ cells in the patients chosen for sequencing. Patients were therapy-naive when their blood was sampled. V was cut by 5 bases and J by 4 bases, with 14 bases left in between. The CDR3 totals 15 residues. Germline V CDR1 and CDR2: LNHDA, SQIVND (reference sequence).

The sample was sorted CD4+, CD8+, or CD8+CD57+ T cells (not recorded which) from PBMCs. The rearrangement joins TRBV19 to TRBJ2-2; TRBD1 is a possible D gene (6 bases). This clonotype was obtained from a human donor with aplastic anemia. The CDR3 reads CASSPQGSGTGELFF. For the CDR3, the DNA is TGTGCCAGTAGTCCTCAGGGGTCTGGCACCGGGGAGCTGTTTTTT.